The 24 T cell receptor beta chains given below trace back to one sample, sequenced in a study of beta chain features in type 1 diabetes. Study-wide findings and caveats: All four CD4+ subsets from Type 1 diabetes patients carried moderately but significantly shorter TCRB CDR3s.

These TCRs are of unknown antigen specificity. The investigators reverse transcribed all of the isolated RNA, so they sequenced expressed TCRB transcripts. TCRdb's copy holds only in-frame clones and misses some; the assay was immunoSEQ multiplex PCR. The sample records a few hundred thousand clones, approximately 11% being singletons. Source material: naive CD4+ T cells from blood. The receptors come from a man aged 25 to 40 with type 1 diabetes.

The sample holds one count of this clone. The chain couples TRBV5-1 to TRBJ2-1; a possible D gene is TRBD1 (6 bases). Germline values: CDR1 SGHRS, CDR2 YFSETQ. CDR3 length equals 14 residues. Trimming removed 0 bases from V and 8 bases from J, with 12 bases in between. For the CDR3, the DNA is TGCGCCAGCAGCTTGGTCCAACAGGGATATGAGCAGTTCTTC. It encodes CASSLVQQGYEQFF.

V and J are TRBV5-1 and TRBJ1-2, with D unresolved. Germline V gene sequence: CDR1 SGHRS, CDR2 YFSETQ. Trimming removed 0 bases from V and 2 bases from J, with 5 bases in between. CDR3 length: 13 amino acids. CDR3: CASSLERNYGYTF. CDR3 nucleotide sequence: TGCGCCAGCAGCTTGGAACGGAACTATGGCTACACCTTC.

The table lists this clone with a few counts. This chain links TRBV11-2 with TRBJ2-5, with D possibly matching TRBD2 (6 bases). Trimming left V 0 bases short and J 10 bases short, with 6 bases between. This CDR3 region has 11 residues. Germline CDR1 is SGHAT and CDR2 is FQNNGV. The CDR3 spells CASSLEGGQYF. CDR3 nucleotide sequence: TGTGCCAGCAGCTTAGAGGGGGGCCAGTACTTC.

The chain employs TRBV29-1 and TRBJ1-1, with D possibly being TRBD1 (6 bases). The CDR3 loop spans 13 amino acids. Trimming removed 4 bases at V and 1 base at J, with 10 bases between. CDR1 and CDR2 from the germline V gene are SQVTM and ANQGSEA. Here the CDR3 DNA reads TGCAGCGTTGTGAGGACAGCGAACACTGAAGCTTTCTTT. Protein: CSVVRTANTEAFF.

The chain couples TRBV6-4 to TRBJ1-2, with D unresolved. Germline-derived CDR1 and CDR2 are MRHNA and SNTAGT. The CDR3 extends over 12 amino acids. V lost 0 bases and J 7 bases, leaving 6 bases between the germline ends. DNA for the CDR3: TGTGCCAGCAGTGACTCGAGTTTTGGCTACACCTTC. Translating gives CASSDSSFGYTF.

This clone was counted only a few times. V usage is TRBV30 and J usage is TRBJ1-5, with 7 bases that match TRBD1. V lost 4 bases and J lost 2; bases outside the gene matches: 8. The CDR3 has 15 amino acids. Per germline, CDR1 GTSNPN and CDR2 SVGIG (reference sequence). In DNA form, the CDR3 reads TGTGCCTGGAATACAGGGGTAGGTGGCAATCAGCCCCAGCATTTT. Translating it yields CAWNTGVGGNQPQHF.

This clone was observed a few times. CDR3: CASSFNTGGEETQYF. In nucleotides, the CDR3 is TGCGCCAGCAGCTTTAATACAGGGGGCGAAGAGACCCAGTACTTC. The chain carries TRBV5-1 and TRBJ2-5; 9 nucleotides match TRBD1. CDR1 and CDR2 (germline): SGHRS, YFSETQ. The ends lost 2 bases at V and 3 bases at J; junction bases unmatched: 5. This CDR3 region has 15 residues.

This clone was observed a few times. The chain is built from TRBV7-2 and TRBJ1-2, with TRBD1 as a possible D gene (5 bases). Per the germline V gene, CDR1 is SGHTA and CDR2 is FQGNSA. The CDR3 has 14 amino acids. The germline V and J ends were trimmed by 4 bases and 3 bases, with 12 bases remaining between them. The CDR3 sequence: CASSSVGLYYGYTF. The CDR3 DNA sequence: TGTGCCAGCAGCTCCGTGGGACTCTACTATGGCTACACCTTC.

J is TRBJ1-5 and V is TRBV28; tentatively, D is TRBD1 (6 bases). In germline, CDR1 is MDHEN, CDR2 SYDVKM. Trimming stripped 3 bases from V and 6 bases from J, with 12 bases between. The CDR3 runs 14 residues. CDR3 bases: TGTGCCAGCAGTTTTGGGGGCATGTCTCAGCCCCAGCATTTT. This translates into CASSFGGMSQPQHF.

The table lists this clone with a few counts. The same CDR3 also results from other DNA sequences found in this sample. The V and J genes are TRBV5-1 and TRBJ1-1; 7 bases are a match to TRBD1. Trimming took 4 bases from V and 2 from J; bases not matched to a gene: 5. CDR3 length equals 14 residues. Looked up from germline, CDR1 is SGHRS and CDR2 is YFSETQ. CDR3 nucleotide sequence: TGCGCCAGCAGCCTAGACAGGGTTAACACTGAAGCTTTCTTT. Translation gives CASSLDRVNTEAFF. Full variable domain (remainder filled in from reference TRBV5-1 and TRBJ1-1): KAGVTQTPRYLIKTRGQQVTLSCSPISGHRSVSWYQQTPGQGLQFLFEYFSETQRNKGNFPGRFSGRQFSNSRSEMNVSTLELGDSALYLCASSLDRVNTEAFFGQGTRLTVV.

The rearrangement links TRBV5-1 to TRBJ2-1; perhaps TRBD2 as D (5 bases). The CDR3 sequence is 13 residues long. V was pared by 3 bases and J by 5 bases, with 9 bases between. The germline V gene has CDR1 SGHRS and CDR2 YFSETQ. The CDR3: CASSSGINNEQFF. The CDR3 nucleotides are TGCGCCAGCAGCTCCGGGATTAACAATGAGCAGTTCTTC.

The chain employs TRBV7-3 and TRBJ1-1; possible D gene TRBD1, 5 bases. Per germline, CDR1 SGHTA and CDR2 FQGTGA. The CDR3 spans 12 residues. The V end was cut by 2 bases, the J end by 11 bases, with 12 bases between. CDR3 sequence (DNA): TGTGCCAGCAGCTTACATCCGGGGGAGGCTTTCTTT. Amino acid sequence: CASSLHPGEAFF.

This chain joins TRBV4-1 and TRBJ1-2; TRBD1 aligns across 7 bases. Trimming took 6 bases from V and 5 from J; bases not matched to a gene: 9. CDR1 is MGHRA, CDR2 YSYEKL, per germline. This CDR3 is 14 amino acids long. CDR3 DNA sequence: TGCGCCAGCAGTCTTCCAGGGGACAGATATGGCTACACCTTC. It translates to CASSLPGDRYGYTF.

The chain couples TRBV7-8 to TRBJ1-5; 10 bases map to TRBD1. V shed 5 bases, J shed 6 bases, and the junction held 10 bases outside the gene matches. CDR1 is SGHVS and CDR2 is FQNEAQ in the germline V gene. This CDR3 spans 16 amino acids. The DNA of the CDR3 is TGTGCCAGCAGCAATTACCGGGACAGGGGAACTCAGCCCCAGCATTTT. It codes for CASSNYRDRGTQPQHF.

This clone was seen a few times. V usage is TRBV27 and J usage is TRBJ1-2; weak D call: TRBD1 (5 bases). Looked up from germline, CDR1 is MNHEY and CDR2 is SMNVEV (reference sequence). The CDR3 is made up of 15 amino acids. With 6 bases removed from V and 2 bases from J, the gap between germline ends came to 16 bases. The CDR3 nucleotides read TGTGCCAGCAGACACCCAGGGCTGGGGAACTATGGCTACACCTTC. This sequence encodes CASRHPGLGNYGYTF.

The chain recombines TRBV15 with TRBJ1-2; D is undetermined. The germline gives CDR1 LNHNV, CDR2 YYDKDF (reference sequence). V shed 0 bases and J shed 4 bases, with 6 bases lying between them. CDR3 length: 13 residues. CDR3 protein: CATSREPGYGYTF. In nucleotides, the CDR3 is TGTGCCACCAGCAGAGAACCGGGCTATGGCTACACCTTC.

This clone appeared a few times. The chain combines TRBV5-6 with TRBJ2-5, with TRBD2 matching over 9 bases. Losses at the gene ends were 3 bases for V and 4 bases for J; bases not matched to a gene: 10. Germline V gives CDR1 SGHDT, CDR2 YYEEEE. CDR3 length: 16 amino acids. CDR3 residues: CASSSWTSAERETQYF. CDR3 DNA sequence: TGTGCCAGCAGCTCGTGGACTAGCGCGGAAAGAGAGACCCAGTACTTC.

This clone was seen many times. The chain couples TRBV7-9 to TRBJ1-2; 10 positions match TRBD1. Germline CDR1 and CDR2: SEHNR and FQNEAQ (reference sequence). V shed 0 bases and J 6 bases; nucleotides not matched to a gene: 4. The CDR3 loop spans 15 amino acids. CDR3 amino acids: CASSLAQTGGNGYTF. The CDR3 DNA reads as TGTGCCAGCAGCTTAGCGCAGACAGGGGGCAATGGCTACACCTTC. The complete variable domain, with remaining parts taken from reference TRBV7-9 and TRBJ1-2, reads DTGVSQNPRHKITKRGQNVTFRCDPISEHNRLYWYRQTLGQGPEFLTYFQNEAQLEKSRLLSDRFSAERPKGSFSTLEIQRTEQGDSAMYLCASSLAQTGGNGYTFGSGTRLTVV.

The rearrangement links TRBV28 to TRBJ2-6, with 10 bases matching TRBD1. Germline V lookup: CDR1 MDHEN, CDR2 SYDVKM. After removal of 3 bases from V and 2 bases from J, the junction contained 13 bases not matched to a gene. The CDR3 covers 20 residues. This chain's CDR3 is CASSFLGRTGGATGANVLTF. In DNA, the CDR3 is TGTGCCAGCAGTTTCTTAGGGAGGACAGGGGGTGCTACTGGGGCCAACGTCCTGACTTTC. The full variable domain, in which reference TRBV28 and TRBJ2-6 provide the parts outside the CDR3, is DVKVTQSSRYLVKRTGEKVFLECVQDMDHENMFWYRQDPGLGLRLIYFSYDVKMKEKGDIPEGYSVSREKKERFSLILESASTNQTSMYLCASSFLGRTGGATGANVLTFGAGSRLTVL.

The rearrangement links TRBV4-3 to TRBJ2-1; D ambiguous. The CDR3 loop spans 13 amino acids. Between the trimmed V and J ends, which lost 2 bases and 5 bases, there was a span of 7 bases. The germline V gene has CDR1 LGHNA and CDR2 YSLEER. In nucleotides, the CDR3 is TGCGCCAGCAGCCAAACGAGAGACAATGAGCAGTTCTTC. Translated, it gives CASSQTRDNEQFF.

This clone was counted a few times. The chain carries TRBV5-1 and TRBJ2-7; 9 nucleotides align to TRBD2. The germline V gene has CDR1 SGHRS and CDR2 YFSETQ. J was trimmed by 3 bases and V by 3 bases; bases with no gene match: 4. The CDR3 runs 14 residues. The CDR3 protein is CASSSGTSLYEQYF. Written as DNA, the CDR3 is TGCGCCAGCAGCTCCGGGACTAGCCTCTACGAGCAGTACTTC. Full variable domain (missing parts from reference TRBV5-1 and TRBJ2-7): KAGVTQTPRYLIKTRGQQVTLSCSPISGHRSVSWYQQTPGQGLQFLFEYFSETQRNKGNFPGRFSGRQFSNSRSEMNVSTLELGDSALYLCASSSGTSLYEQYFGPGTRLTVT.

This clone has only a few counts. V gene TRBV9 combines with J gene TRBJ2-3; the D gene is possibly TRBD2 (6 bases). Looked up from germline, CDR1 is SGDLS and CDR2 is YYNGEE. The ends were cut back, 0 bases at V and 1 base at J, with 12 bases in the middle. The CDR3 is made up of 16 amino acids. CDR3 region: CASSVDSSGGTDTQYF. The CDR3, as DNA: TGTGCCAGCAGCGTAGATAGTTCGGGGGGCACAGATACGCAGTATTTT. The whole variable domain, filled in from reference TRBV9 and TRBJ2-3, reads DSGVTQTPKHLITATGQRVTLRCSPRSGDLSVYWYQQSLDQGLQFLIQYYNGEERAKGNILERFSAQQFPDLHSELNLSSLELGDSALYFCASSVDSSGGTDTQYFGPGTRLTVL.

The table lists this clone with a few counts. The gene calls are TRBV28 and TRBJ2-7; possibly TRBD2 for D (6 bases). Trimming took off 6 bases at V and 0 bases at J, with 18 bases between the two ends. The CDR3 is made up of 16 amino acids. Germline V lookup: CDR1 MDHEN, CDR2 SYDVKM. The CDR3 region is CASSSPGTVYSYEQYF. In DNA, the CDR3 is TGTGCCAGCAGCTCGCCCGGGACTGTTTACTCCTACGAGCAGTACTTC.

J is TRBJ2-1 and V is TRBV6-5; D gene uncertain. This CDR3 region has 12 residues. V lost 2 bases and J 6 bases, leaving 5 bases between the germline ends. CDR1 and CDR2 from the germline V gene are MNHEY and SVGAGI. The CDR3 reads CASSYGGNEQFF. CDR3 DNA sequence: TGTGCCAGCAGTTACGGCGGCAATGAGCAGTTCTTC.